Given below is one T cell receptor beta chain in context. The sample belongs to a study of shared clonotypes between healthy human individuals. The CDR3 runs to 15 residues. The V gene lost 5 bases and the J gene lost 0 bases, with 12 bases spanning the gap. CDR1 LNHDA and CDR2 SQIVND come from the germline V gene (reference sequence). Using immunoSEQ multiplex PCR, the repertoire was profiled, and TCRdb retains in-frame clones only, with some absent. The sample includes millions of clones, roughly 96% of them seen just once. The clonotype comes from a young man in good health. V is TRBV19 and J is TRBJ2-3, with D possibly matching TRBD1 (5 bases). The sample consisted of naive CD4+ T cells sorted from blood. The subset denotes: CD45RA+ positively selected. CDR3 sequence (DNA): TGTGCCAGTAGTCGACAGAGCCCTAGCACAGATACGCAGTATTTT. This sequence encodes CASSRQSPSTDTQYF.